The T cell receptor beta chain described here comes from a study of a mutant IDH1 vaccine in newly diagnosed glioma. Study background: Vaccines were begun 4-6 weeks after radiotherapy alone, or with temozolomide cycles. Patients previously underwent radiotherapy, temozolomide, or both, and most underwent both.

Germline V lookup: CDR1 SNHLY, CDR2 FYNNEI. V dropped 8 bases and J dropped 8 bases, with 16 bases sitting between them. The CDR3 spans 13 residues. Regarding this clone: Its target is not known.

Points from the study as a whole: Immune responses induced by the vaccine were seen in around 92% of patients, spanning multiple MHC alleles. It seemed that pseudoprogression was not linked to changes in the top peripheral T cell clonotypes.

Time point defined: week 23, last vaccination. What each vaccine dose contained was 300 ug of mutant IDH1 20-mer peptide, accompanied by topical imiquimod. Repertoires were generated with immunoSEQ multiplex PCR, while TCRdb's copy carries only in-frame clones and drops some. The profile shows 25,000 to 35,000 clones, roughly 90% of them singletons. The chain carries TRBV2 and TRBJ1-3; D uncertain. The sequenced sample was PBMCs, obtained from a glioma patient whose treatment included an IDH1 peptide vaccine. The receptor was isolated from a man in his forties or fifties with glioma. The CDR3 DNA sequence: TGTGCCAGCTCCTTTAACCGAGGCGACACCATATATTTT. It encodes CASSFNRGDTIYF.